This entry is about one T cell receptor beta chain. These data belong to a study of blood T cell repertoires in COVID-19. V was clipped by 1 base and J by 7 bases; unmatched bases: 7. There are 16 residues in the CDR3. Germline CDR1 reads LNHDA; CDR2 reads SQIVND (reference sequence). Method: immunoSEQ multiplex PCR; TCRdb's copy keeps in-frame clones and lacks some. Altogether under 250,000 clones are present, roughly 84% being singletons, with the ten largest covering 3.6%. The clonotype was recovered from a woman aged 80 or older with acute or convalescent COVID-19. Specimen: peripheral blood. The chain combines TRBV19 with TRBJ1-6; the match to TRBD1 covers 7 bases. The CDR3 DNA sequence: TGTGCCAGTAGTATAGGACGGGACAGCCCAAATTCACCCCTCCACTTT. Its translation: CASSIGRDSPNSPLHF.